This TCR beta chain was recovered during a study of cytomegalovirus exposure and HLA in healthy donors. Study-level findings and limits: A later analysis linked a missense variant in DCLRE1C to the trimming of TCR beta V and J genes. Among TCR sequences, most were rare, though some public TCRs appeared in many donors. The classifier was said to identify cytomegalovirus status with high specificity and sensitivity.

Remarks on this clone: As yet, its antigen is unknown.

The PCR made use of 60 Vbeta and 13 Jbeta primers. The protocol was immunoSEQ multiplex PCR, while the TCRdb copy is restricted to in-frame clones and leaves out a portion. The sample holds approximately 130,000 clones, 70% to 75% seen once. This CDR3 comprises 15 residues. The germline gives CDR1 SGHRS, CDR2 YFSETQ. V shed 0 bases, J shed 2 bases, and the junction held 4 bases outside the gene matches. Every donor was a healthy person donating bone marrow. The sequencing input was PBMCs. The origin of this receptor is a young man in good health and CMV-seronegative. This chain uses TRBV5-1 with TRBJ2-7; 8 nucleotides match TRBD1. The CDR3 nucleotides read TGCGCCAGCAGCTTGGGGACAGGGTTGACCTACGAGCAGTACTTC. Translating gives CASSLGTGLTYEQYF.